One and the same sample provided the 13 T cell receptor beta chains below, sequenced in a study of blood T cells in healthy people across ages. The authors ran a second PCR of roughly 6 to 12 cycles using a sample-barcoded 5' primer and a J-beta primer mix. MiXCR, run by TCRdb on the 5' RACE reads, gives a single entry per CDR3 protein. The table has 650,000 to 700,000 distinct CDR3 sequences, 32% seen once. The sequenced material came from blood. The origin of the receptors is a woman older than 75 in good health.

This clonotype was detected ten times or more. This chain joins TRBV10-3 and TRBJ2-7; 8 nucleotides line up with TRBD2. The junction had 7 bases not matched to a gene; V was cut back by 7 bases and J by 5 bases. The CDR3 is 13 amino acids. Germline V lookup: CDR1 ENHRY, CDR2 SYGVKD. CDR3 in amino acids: CAIKGAGDNEQYF. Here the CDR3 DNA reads TGTGCCATCAAAGGAGCGGGGGATAACGAGCAGTACTTC.

CDR3: CSARERENEQFF. The DNA of the CDR3 is TGCAGTGCTAGAGAACGGGAGAATGAGCAGTTCTTC. The chain employs TRBV20-1 and TRBJ2-1; maybe TRBD2 (6 bases). V shed 0 bases and J shed 7 bases, with 7 bases lying between them. The CDR3 spans 12 residues. Germline V CDR1 and CDR2: DFQATT, SNEGSKA (reference sequence).

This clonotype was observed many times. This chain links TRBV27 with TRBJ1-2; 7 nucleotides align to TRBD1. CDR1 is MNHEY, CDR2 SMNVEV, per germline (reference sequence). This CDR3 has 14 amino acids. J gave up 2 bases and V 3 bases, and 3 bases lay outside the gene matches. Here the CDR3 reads CASSLTGQNYGYTF. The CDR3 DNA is TGTGCCAGCAGTTTGACGGGACAGAACTATGGCTACACCTTC.

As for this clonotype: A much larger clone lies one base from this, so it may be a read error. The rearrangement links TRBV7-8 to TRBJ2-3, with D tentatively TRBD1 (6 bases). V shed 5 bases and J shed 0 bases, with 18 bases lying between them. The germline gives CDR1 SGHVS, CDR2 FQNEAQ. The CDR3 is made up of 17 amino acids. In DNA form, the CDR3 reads TGTGCCAGCAGCGGCGGACAGCATCATTCTAGCACAGATACGCAGTATTTT. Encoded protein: CASSGGQHHSSTDTQYF.

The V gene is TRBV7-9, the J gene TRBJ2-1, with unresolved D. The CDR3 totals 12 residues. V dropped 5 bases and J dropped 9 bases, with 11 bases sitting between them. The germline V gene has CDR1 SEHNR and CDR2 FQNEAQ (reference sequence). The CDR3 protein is CASSPQGREQFF. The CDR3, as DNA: TGTGCCAGCAGCCCCCAAGGCCGTGAGCAGTTCTTC.

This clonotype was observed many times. DNA of the CDR3: TGTGCCAGCAGTGAAGGGAGGAACGGCTACACCTTC. Amino acids: CASSEGRNGYTF. The chain recombines TRBV12-3 or TRBV12-4 with TRBJ1-2; no clear D gene. The CDR3 is made up of 12 amino acids. V shed 5 bases and J shed 8 bases, with 12 bases lying between them.

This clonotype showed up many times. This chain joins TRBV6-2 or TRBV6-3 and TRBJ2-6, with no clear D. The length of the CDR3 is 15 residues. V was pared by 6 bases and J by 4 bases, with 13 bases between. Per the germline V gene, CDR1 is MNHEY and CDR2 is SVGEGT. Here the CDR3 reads CASSPPSIGANVLTF. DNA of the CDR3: TGTGCCAGCAGCCCACCTTCTATCGGGGCCAACGTCCTGACTTTC.

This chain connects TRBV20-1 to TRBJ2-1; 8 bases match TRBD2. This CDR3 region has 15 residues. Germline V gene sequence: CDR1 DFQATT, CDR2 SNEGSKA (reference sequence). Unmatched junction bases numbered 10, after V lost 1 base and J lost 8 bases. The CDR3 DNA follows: TGCAGTGCTAGAGGTCGGGGGGGCCCCTCCTATGAGCAGTTCTTC. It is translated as CSARGRGGPSYEQFF.

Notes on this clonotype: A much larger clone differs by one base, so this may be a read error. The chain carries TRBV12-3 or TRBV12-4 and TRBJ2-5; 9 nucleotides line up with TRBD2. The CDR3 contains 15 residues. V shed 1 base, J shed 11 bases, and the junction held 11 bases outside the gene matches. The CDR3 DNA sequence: TGTGCCAGCAGTTTAGGCGGGGGGGAGAGGAATGAGCAGTACTTC. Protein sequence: CASSLGGGERNEQYF.

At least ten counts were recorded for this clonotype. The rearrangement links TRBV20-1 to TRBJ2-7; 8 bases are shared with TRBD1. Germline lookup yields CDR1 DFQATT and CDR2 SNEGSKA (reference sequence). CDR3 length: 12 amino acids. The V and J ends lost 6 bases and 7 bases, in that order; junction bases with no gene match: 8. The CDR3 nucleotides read TGCAGTGCGGAAAACAGGGGGTGGGAGCAGTACTTC. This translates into CSAENRGWEQYF.

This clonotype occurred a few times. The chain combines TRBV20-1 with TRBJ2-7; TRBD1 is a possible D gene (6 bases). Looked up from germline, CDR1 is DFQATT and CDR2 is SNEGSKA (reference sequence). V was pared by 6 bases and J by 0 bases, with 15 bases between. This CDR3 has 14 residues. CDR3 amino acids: CSAGEDRASYEQYF. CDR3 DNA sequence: TGCAGTGCAGGCGAGGACAGAGCCTCCTACGAGCAGTACTTC.

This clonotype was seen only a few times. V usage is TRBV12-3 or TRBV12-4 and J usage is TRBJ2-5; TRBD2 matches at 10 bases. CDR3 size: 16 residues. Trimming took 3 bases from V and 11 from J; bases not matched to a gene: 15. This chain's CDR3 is CASSFHLAGAYNEQYF. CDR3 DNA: TGTGCCAGCAGTTTTCATCTAGCGGGGGCTTACAATGAGCAGTACTTC.

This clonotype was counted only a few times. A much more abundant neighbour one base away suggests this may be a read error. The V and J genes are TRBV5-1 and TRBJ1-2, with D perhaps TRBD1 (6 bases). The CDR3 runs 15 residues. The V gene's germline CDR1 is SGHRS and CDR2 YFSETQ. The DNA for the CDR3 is TGCGCCAGCAGCAAGACCACAGGGCCGGTGAACGGCTGCACCTTC. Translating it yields CASSKTTGPVNGCTF. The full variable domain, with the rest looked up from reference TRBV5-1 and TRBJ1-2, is KAGVTQTPRYLIKTRGQQVTLSCSPISGHRSVSWYQQTPGQGLQFLFEYFSETQRNKGNFPGRFSGRQFSNSRSEMNVSTLELGDSALYLCASSKTTGPVNGCTFGSGTRLTVV.